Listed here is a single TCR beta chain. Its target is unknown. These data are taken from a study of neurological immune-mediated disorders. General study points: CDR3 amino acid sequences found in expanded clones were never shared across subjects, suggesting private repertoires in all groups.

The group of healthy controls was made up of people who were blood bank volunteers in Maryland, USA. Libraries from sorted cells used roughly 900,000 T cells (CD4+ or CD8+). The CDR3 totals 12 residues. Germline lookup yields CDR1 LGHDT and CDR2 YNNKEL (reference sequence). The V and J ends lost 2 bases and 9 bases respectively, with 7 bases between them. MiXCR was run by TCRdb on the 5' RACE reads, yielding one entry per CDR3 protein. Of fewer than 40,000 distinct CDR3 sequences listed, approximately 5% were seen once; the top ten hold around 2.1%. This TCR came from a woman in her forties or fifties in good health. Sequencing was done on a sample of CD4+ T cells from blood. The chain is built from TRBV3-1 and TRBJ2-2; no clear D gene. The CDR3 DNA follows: TGTGCCAGCAGCCAAAACACTTGGGAGCTGTTTTTT. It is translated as CASSQNTWELFF.